This TCR beta chain is from a study of identical twins. TCRdb processed the 5' RACE reads anew with MiXCR; each CDR3 protein has one entry. The table lists 200,000 to 250,000 distinct CDR3 sequences, 5.5% to 8% of them singletons. The germline V gene encodes CDR1 SGHAT and CDR2 FQNNGV. After removal of 0 bases from V and 4 bases from J, the junction contained 6 bases not matched to a gene. This CDR3 is 16 amino acids long. The sample also formed part of further work on yellow fever vaccine responses in identical twins.

The TCR originated in a woman younger than 30 in good health. J is TRBJ2-5 and V is TRBV11-2; 9 bases match TRBD2. Sequencing was carried out using memory (CD45RO+) T cells sorted from blood. Here the CDR3 reads CASSLEFGGGVETQYF. The CDR3 DNA sequence: TGTGCCAGCAGCTTAGAATTTGGCGGGGGGGTAGAGACCCAGTACTTC. Full variable domain (outside the CDR3, taken from reference TRBV11-2 and TRBJ2-5): EAGVAQSPRYKIIEKRQSVAFWCNPISGHATLYWYQQILGQGPKLLIQFQNNGVVDDSQLPKDRFSAERLKGVDSTLKIQPAKLEDSAVYLCASSLEFGGGVETQYFGPGTRLLVL.